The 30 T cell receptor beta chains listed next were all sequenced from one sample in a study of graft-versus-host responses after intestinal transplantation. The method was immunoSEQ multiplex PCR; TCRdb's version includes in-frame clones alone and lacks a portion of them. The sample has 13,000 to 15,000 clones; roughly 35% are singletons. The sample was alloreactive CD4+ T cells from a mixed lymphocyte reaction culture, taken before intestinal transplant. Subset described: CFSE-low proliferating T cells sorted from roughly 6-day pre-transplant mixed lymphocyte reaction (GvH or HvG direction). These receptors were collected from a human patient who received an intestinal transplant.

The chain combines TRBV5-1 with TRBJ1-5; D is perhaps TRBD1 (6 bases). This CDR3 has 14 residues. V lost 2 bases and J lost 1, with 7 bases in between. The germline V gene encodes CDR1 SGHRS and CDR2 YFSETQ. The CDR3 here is CASSLGQSNQPQHF. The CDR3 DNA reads TGCGCCAGCAGCTTAGGACAGAGCAATCAGCCCCAGCATTTT.

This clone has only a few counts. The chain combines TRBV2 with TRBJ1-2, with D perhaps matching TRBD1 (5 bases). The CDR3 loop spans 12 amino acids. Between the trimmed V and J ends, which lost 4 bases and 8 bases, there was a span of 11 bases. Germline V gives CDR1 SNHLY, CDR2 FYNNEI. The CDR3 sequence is CASSAGYLGYTF. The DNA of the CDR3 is TGTGCCAGCAGTGCAGGGTATTTGGGCTACACCTTC.

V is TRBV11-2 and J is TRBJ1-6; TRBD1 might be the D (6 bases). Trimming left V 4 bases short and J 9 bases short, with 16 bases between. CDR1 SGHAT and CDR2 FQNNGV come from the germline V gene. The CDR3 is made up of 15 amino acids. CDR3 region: CASSYPQGLGSPLHF. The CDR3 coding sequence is TGTGCCAGCAGCTACCCACAGGGTTTGGGTTCACCCCTCCACTTT.

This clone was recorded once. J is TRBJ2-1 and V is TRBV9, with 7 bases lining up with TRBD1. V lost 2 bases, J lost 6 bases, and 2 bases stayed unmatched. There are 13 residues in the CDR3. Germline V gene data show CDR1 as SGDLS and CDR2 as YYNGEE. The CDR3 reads CASSVGTVNEQFF. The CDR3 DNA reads TGTGCCAGCAGCGTTGGGACAGTCAATGAGCAGTTCTTC.

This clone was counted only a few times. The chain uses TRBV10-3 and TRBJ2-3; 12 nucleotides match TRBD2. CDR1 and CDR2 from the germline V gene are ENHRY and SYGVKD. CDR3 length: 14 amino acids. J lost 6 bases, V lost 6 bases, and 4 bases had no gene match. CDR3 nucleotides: TGTGCCATCAGGACTAGCGGGGGCGTCGATACGCAGTATTTT. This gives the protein CAIRTSGGVDTQYF.

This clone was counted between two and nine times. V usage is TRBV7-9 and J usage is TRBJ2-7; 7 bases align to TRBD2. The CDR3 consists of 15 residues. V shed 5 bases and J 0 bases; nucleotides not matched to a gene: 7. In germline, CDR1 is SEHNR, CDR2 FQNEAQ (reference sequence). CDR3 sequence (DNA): TGTGCCAGCAGCGATACCCGGGGGGTCTCCTACGAGCAGTACTTC. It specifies CASSDTRGVSYEQYF.

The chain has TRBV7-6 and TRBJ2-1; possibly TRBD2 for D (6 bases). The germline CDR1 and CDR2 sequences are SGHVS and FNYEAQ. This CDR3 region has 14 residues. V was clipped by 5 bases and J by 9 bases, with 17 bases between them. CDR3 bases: TGTGCCAGCAGCATCCGAGGTGGGGGAGGTGAGCAGTTCTTC. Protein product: CASSIRGGGGEQFF.

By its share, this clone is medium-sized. The CDR3 DNA follows: TGTGCCAGCACAAGAGGACACTTGGATCAGCCCCAGCATTTT. Residues: CASTRGHLDQPQHF. The J gene is TRBJ1-5, the V gene TRBV2; TRBD1 is a possible D gene (5 bases). CDR1 and CDR2 (germline): SNHLY, FYNNEI. CDR3 length: 14 amino acids. V lost 7 bases and J 5 bases, leaving 15 bases between the germline ends.

CDR3 sequence: CASSTQRQGRNYGYTF. Here the CDR3 DNA reads TGTGCCAGCAGCACCCAACGACAGGGACGGAACTATGGCTACACCTTC. V usage is TRBV5-4 and J usage is TRBJ1-2; 7 bases are a match to TRBD1. Unmatched junction bases numbered 11, after V lost 4 bases and J lost 2 bases. This CDR3 is 16 amino acids long. Germline V gene data show CDR1 as SGHNT and CDR2 as YYREEE (reference sequence).

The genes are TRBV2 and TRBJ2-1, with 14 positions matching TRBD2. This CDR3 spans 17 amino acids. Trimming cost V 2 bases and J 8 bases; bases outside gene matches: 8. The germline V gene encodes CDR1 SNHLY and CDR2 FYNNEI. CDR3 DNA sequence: TGTGCCAGCAGTGAACTGGGAGGGACTAGCGGGGGCTATGAGCAGTTCTTC. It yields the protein CASSELGGTSGGYEQFF.

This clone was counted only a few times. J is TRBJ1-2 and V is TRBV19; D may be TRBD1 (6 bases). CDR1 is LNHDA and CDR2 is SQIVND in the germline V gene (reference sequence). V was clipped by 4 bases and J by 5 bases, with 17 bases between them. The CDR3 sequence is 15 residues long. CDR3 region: CASSTQGLGGYGYTF. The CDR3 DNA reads TGTGCCAGTAGTACGCAGGGGCTTGGTGGATATGGCTACACCTTC.

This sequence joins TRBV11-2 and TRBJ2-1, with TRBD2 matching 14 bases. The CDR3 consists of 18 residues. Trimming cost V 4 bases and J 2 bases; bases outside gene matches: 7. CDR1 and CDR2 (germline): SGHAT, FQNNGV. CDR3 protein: CASSSGTSGGRTYNEQFF. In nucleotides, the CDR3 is TGTGCCAGCAGCTCCGGGACTAGCGGGGGCCGAACCTACAATGAGCAGTTCTTC.

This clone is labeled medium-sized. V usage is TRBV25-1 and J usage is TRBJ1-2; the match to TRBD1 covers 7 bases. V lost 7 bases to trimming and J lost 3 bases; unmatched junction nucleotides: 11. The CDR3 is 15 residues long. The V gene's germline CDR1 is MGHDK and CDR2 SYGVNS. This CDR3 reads CASKGTKGAYYGYTF. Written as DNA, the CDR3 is TGTGCCAGCAAGGGGACAAAGGGGGCGTACTATGGCTACACCTTC.

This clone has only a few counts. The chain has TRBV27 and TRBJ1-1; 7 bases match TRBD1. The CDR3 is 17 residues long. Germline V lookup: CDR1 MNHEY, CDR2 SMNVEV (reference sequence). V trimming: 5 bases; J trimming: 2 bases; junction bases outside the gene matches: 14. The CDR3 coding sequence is TGTGCCAGCAGTCATACCCGGGCGGGACAGCCTAACACTGAAGCTTTCTTT. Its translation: CASSHTRAGQPNTEAFF.

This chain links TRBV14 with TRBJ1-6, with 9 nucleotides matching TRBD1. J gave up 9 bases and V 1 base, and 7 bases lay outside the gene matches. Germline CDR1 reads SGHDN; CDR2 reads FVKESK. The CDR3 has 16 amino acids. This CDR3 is CASSQGVRQGGSPLHF. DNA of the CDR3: TGTGCCAGCAGCCAAGGGGTGCGACAGGGGGGTTCACCCCTCCACTTT. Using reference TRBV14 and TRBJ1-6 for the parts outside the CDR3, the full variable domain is EAGVTQFPSHSVIEKGQTVTLRCDPISGHDNLYWYRRVMGKEIKFLLHFVKESKQDESGMPNNRFLAERTGGTYSTLKVQPAELEDSGVYFCASSQGVRQGGSPLHFGNGTRLTVT.

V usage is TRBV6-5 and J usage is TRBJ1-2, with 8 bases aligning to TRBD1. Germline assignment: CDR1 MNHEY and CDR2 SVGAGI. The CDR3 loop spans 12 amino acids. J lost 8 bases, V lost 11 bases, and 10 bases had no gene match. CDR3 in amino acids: CADFQGAGGYTF. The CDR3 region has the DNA TGTGCCGACTTCCAGGGGGCAGGGGGCTACACCTTC.

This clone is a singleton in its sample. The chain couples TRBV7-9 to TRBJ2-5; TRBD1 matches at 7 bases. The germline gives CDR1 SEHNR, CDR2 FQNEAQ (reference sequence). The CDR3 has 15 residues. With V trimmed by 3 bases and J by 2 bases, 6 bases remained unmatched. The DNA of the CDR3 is TGTGCCAGCAGCTTTCGAGGGACAGTTCAAGAGACCCAGTACTTC. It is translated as CASSFRGTVQETQYF.

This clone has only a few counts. CDR3 loop: CASSIFRTGANTGELFF. For the CDR3, the DNA is TGTGCCAGTAGTATATTCAGGACAGGGGCGAACACCGGGGAGCTGTTTTTT. The rearrangement uses TRBV19 and TRBJ2-2; 9 bases are shared with TRBD1. The trim removed 2 bases at V and 0 bases at J, leaving 4 bases unmatched. This CDR3 contains 17 residues. Germline lookup yields CDR1 LNHDA and CDR2 SQIVND (reference sequence).

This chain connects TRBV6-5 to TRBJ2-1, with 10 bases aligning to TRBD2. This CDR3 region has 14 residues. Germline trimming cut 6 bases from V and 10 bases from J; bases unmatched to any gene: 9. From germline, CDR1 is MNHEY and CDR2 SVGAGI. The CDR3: CASRRGTSDGEQFF. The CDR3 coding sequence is TGTGCCAGCAGGCGCGGGACTAGCGACGGCGAGCAGTTCTTC.

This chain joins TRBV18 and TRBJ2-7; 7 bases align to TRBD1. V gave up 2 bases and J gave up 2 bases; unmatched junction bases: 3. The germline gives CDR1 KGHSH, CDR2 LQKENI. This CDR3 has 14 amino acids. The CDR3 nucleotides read TGTGCCAGCTCACCAGGGACAGAAACCTACGAGCAGTACTTC. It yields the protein CASSPGTETYEQYF.

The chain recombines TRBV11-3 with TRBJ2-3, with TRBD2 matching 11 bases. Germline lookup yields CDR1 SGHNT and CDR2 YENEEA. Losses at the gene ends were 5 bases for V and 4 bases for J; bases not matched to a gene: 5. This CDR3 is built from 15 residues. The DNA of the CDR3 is TGTGCCAGCAGCGCGTTAGCGGGGGGGGCAGATACGCAGTATTTT. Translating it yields CASSALAGGADTQYF.

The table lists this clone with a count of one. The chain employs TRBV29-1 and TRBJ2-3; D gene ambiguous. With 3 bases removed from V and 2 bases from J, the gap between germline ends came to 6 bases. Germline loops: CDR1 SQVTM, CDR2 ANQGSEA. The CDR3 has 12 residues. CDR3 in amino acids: CSVDRNTDTQYF. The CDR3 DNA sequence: TGCAGCGTTGACAGGAACACAGATACGCAGTATTTT.

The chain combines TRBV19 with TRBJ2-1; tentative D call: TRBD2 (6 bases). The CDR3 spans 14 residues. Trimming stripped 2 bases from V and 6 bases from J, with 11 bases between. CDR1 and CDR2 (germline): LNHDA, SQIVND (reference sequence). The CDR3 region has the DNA TGTGCCAGTAGTATAATCCAGGGAGGCAATGAGCAGTTCTTC. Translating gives CASSIIQGGNEQFF.

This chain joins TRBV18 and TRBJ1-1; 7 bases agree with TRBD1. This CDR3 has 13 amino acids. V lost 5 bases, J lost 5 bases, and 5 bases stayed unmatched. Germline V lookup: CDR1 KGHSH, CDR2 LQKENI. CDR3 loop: CASSTGVWTEAFF. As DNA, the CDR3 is TGTGCCAGCTCAACAGGGGTGTGGACTGAAGCTTTCTTT.

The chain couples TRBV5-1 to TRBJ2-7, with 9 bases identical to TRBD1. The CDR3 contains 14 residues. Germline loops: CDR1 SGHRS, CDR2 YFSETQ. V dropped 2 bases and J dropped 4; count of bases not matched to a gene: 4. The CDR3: CASSFGTGRYEQYF. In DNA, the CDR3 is TGCGCCAGCAGCTTCGGGACAGGGCGGTACGAGCAGTACTTC.

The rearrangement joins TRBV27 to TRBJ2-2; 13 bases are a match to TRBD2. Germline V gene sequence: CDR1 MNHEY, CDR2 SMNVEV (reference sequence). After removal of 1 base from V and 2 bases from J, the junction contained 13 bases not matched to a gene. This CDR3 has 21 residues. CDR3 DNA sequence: TGTGCCAGCAGTTTATGGAGGCTTCCCGGACTAGCGGGGGTCAACACCGGGGAGCTGTTTTTT. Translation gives CASSLWRLPGLAGVNTGELFF.

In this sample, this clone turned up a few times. CDR3 nucleotide sequence: TGCGCCAGCAGCCTTAGCGGGGGGGCCCTATACTTC. Translating gives CASSLSGGALYF. The chain joins TRBV10-2 to TRBJ2-5; 11 bases fit TRBD2. Per germline, CDR1 WSHSY and CDR2 SAAADI. The CDR3 contains 12 residues. Trimming took 6 bases from V and 14 from J; bases not matched to a gene: 8.

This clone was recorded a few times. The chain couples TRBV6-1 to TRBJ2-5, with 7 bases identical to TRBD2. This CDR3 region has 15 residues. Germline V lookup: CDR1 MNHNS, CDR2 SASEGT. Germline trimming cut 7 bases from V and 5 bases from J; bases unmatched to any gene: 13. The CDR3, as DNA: TGTGCCAGCATCCTGAAGAGGGCCGGGGGGGAGACCCAGTACTTC. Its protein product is CASILKRAGGETQYF.

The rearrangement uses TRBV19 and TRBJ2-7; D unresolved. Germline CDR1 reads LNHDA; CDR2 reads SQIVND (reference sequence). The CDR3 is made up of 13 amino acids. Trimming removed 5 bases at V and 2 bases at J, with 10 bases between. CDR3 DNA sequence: TGTGCCAGTAGTTACGCAGGCCCCTACGAGCAGTACTTC. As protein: CASSYAGPYEQYF.

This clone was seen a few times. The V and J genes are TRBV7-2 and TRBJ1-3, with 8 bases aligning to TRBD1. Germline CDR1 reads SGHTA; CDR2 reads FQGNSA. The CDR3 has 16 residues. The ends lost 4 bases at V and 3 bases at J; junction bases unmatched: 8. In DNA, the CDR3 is TGTGCCAGCAGCTCACAGGGGGGTGTTGTTGGAAACACCATATATTTT. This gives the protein CASSSQGGVVGNTIYF.